This T cell receptor (beta chain) was captured in a study of T and B cells in COVID-19 patients. Across the whole study: Blood was sampled from COVID-19 patients who were either actively infected or recovered. Critical illness requiring mechanical ventilation or extracorporeal membrane oxygenation affected about 65% of the 20 active-infection patients.

This CDR3 is built from 15 residues. Trimming shortened V by 8 bases and J by 5 bases, and 19 bases separated the two germline ends. Germline CDR1 and CDR2: MNHEY and SVGAGI. TRB was amplified from about 260-540 ng of blood genomic DNA. By sample share, this clonotype is medium-sized. Multiplex PCR with BIOMED2 TRB-A/B primer pools amplified TRB rearrangements. TCRdb called the multiplex PCR reads again in MiXCR, with one record for every CDR3 protein. Among 4,000 to 5,500 distinct CDR3 sequences, 25% to 30% were seen once, and the ten largest hold roughly a third. This receptor was identified in a human donor with active COVID-19. The V and J genes are TRBV6-5 and TRBJ2-1, with a possible D match to TRBD1 (6 bases). The sample consisted of blood. The CDR3, as DNA: TGTGCCAGCCGTCTCCTGCTGGGGGCTAACAATGAGCAGTTCTTC. Protein sequence: CASRLLLGANNEQFF.